These 20 T cell receptor beta chains came from one sample sequenced in a study of ipilimumab plus nivolumab after autologous stem cell transplantation. Assay used: immunoSEQ multiplex PCR; TCRdb lists only in-frame clones, some missing. The sample carries about 47,000 clones, 88% recorded once. This material consisted of PBMCs, taken in a trial of ipilimumab plus nivolumab as post-transplant consolidation. The receptors shown here come from a male donor with multiple myeloma.

This clone was seen just once. V usage is TRBV7-2 and J usage is TRBJ1-5, with a weak D call TRBD1 (6 bases). Per germline, CDR1 SGHTA and CDR2 FQGNSA. This CDR3 is built from 15 residues. Trimming left V 4 bases short and J 0 bases short, with 10 bases between. The CDR3 DNA reads TGTGCCAGCAGCTACAGGGAAAATAGCAATCAGCCCCAGCATTTT. The encoded protein is CASSYRENSNQPQHF.

The chain carries TRBV12-5 and TRBJ1-1; TRBD1 matches 12 bases. The CDR3 sequence is 16 residues long. The germline CDR1 and CDR2 sequences are LGHNT and FRNRAP. Trimming removed 4 bases from V and 3 bases from J; junction bases left unmatched: 6. CDR3 in amino acids: CASGWAGQGADTEAFF. CDR3 nucleotide sequence: TGTGCTAGTGGTTGGGCGGGACAGGGGGCGGACACTGAAGCTTTCTTT.

CDR3 residues: CASSLRTSGPYEQYF. The DNA of the CDR3 is TGTGCCAGCTCACTTCGGACCTCGGGCCCCTACGAGCAGTACTTC. The rearrangement uses TRBV18 and TRBJ2-7; no clear D. This CDR3 has 15 amino acids. In germline, CDR1 is KGHSH, CDR2 LQKENI. Trimming shortened V by 4 bases and J by 2 bases, and 15 bases separated the two germline ends.

This sequence joins TRBV7-9 and TRBJ1-3, with D unresolved. There are 15 residues in the CDR3. Per the germline V gene, CDR1 is SEHNR and CDR2 is FQNEAQ (reference sequence). V was trimmed by 4 bases and J by 0 bases, leaving 10 bases between them. The CDR3 coding sequence is TGTGCCAGCAGCTCAAAGATTGACTCTGGAAACACCATATATTTT. It is translated as CASSSKIDSGNTIYF.

CDR3 residues: CASGGLAGGAADTQYF. The CDR3, as DNA: TGTGCCAGCGGAGGACTAGCGGGAGGAGCGGCAGATACGCAGTATTTT. V is TRBV11-1 and J is TRBJ2-3; 14 nucleotides match TRBD2. The J segment lost 4 bases and the V segment lost 8 bases, leaving 8 bases of the junction unmatched. The CDR3 contains 16 residues. Germline values: CDR1 SGHAT, CDR2 FQDESV (reference sequence).

The rearrangement links TRBV11-3 to TRBJ2-7, with TRBD1 matching 12 bases. Germline V gives CDR1 SGHNT, CDR2 YENEEA. The CDR3 covers 17 residues. The ends lost 5 bases at V and 0 bases at J; junction bases unmatched: 8. CDR3 coding DNA: TGTGCCAGCAGCAAGGGACAGGGGGCGACCGGCTCCTACGAGCAGTACTTC. It specifies CASSKGQGATGSYEQYF. The variable domain in full, completed from reference TRBV11-3 and TRBJ2-7, reads EAGVVQSPRYKIIEKKQPVAFWCNPISGHNTLYWYLQNLGQGPELLIRYENEEAVDDSQLPKDRFSAERLKGVDSTLKIQPAELGDSAVYLCASSKGQGATGSYEQYFGPGTRLTVT.

The rearrangement joins TRBV5-1 to TRBJ2-1, with D perhaps matching TRBD2 (6 bases). The V gene's germline CDR1 is SGHRS and CDR2 YFSETQ. Trimming removed 4 bases at V and 2 bases at J, with 13 bases between. The CDR3 is 15 amino acids. CDR3 in DNA: TGCGCCAGCAGCCCGGGGAGGTACACCTACAATGAGCAGTTCTTC. Translated, it gives CASSPGRYTYNEQFF. Filled out from reference TRBV5-1 and TRBJ2-1, the complete variable domain reads KAGVTQTPRYLIKTRGQQVTLSCSPISGHRSVSWYQQTPGQGLQFLFEYFSETQRNKGNFPGRFSGRQFSNSRSEMNVSTLELGDSALYLCASSPGRYTYNEQFFGPGTRLTVL.

The chain joins TRBV5-1 to TRBJ2-7, with TRBD2 as a possible D gene (5 bases). The germline gives CDR1 SGHRS, CDR2 YFSETQ. Trimming left V 0 bases short and J 2 bases short, with 12 bases between. The CDR3 contains 15 residues. CDR3 coding DNA: TGCGCCAGCAGCTTGGAGGCTAGCCAAGCCTACGAGCAGTACTTC. Translated: CASSLEASQAYEQYF. The complete variable domain, with remaining parts taken from reference TRBV5-1 and TRBJ2-7, reads KAGVTQTPRYLIKTRGQQVTLSCSPISGHRSVSWYQQTPGQGLQFLFEYFSETQRNKGNFPGRFSGRQFSNSRSEMNVSTLELGDSALYLCASSLEASQAYEQYFGPGTRLTVT.

This chain uses TRBV7-9 with TRBJ1-1, with D perhaps matching TRBD1 (6 bases). V dropped 1 base and J dropped 10 bases, with 25 bases sitting between them. CDR1 and CDR2 from the germline V gene are SEHNR and FQNEAQ (reference sequence). There are 17 residues in the CDR3. The CDR3 region has the DNA TGTGCCAGCAGCTTAGTGGCAATAGGACAGAGCGTTCTGGGAGCTTTCTTT. Its protein product is CASSLVAIGQSVLGAFF.

The V and J genes are TRBV30 and TRBJ2-3, with 11 positions matching TRBD1. Germline V gene sequence: CDR1 GTSNPN, CDR2 SVGIG (reference sequence). The CDR3 is 14 amino acids. The V and J ends lost 3 bases and 6 bases, in that order; junction bases with no gene match: 5. CDR3 coding DNA: TGTGCCTGGAGGGGACAGGGGGGGGGTGATACGCAGTATTTT. Translating gives CAWRGQGGGDTQYF.

The J gene is TRBJ1-2, the V gene TRBV7-2, with TRBD1 identical over 9 bases. Trimming cost V 6 bases and J 3 bases; bases outside gene matches: 11. Germline V gene sequence: CDR1 SGHTA, CDR2 FQGNSA. The CDR3 totals 16 residues. The CDR3: CASRHPGQGHDYGYTF. CDR3 DNA sequence: TGTGCCAGCAGACACCCAGGACAGGGGCACGACTATGGCTACACCTTC.

The chain is built from TRBV21-1 and TRBJ1-3. TRBV21-1 counts as a pseudogene. The CDR3 consists of 14 residues. CDR3 region: CASSPGLSGNTIYF. CDR3 DNA sequence: TGTGCCAGCAGCCCGGGCCTCTCTGGAAACACCATATATTTT.

This clone is judged medium-sized (0.01 to 0.1%). This chain connects TRBV7-6 to TRBJ1-4; D gene unclear. Germline V gene data show CDR1 as SGHVS and CDR2 as FNYEAQ. With 6 bases removed from V and 11 bases from J, the gap between germline ends came to 10 bases. The CDR3 totals 11 residues. The CDR3 DNA reads as TGTGCCAGCAGTAAGGGAGAGAAACTGTTTTTT. Its translation is CASSKGEKLFF.

V gene TRBV2 combines with J gene TRBJ1-5; a possible D gene is TRBD1 (5 bases). V lost 3 bases to trimming and J lost 6 bases, with 9 bases between them. CDR1 and CDR2 (germline): SNHLY, FYNNEI. The CDR3 extends over 13 amino acids. CDR3 sequence reads: CASSEAGSQPQHF. The DNA of the CDR3 is TGTGCCAGCAGTGAGGCAGGGTCTCAGCCCCAGCATTTT.

The chain recombines TRBV6-6 with TRBJ1-3; D is ambiguous. There are 15 residues in the CDR3. Per the germline V gene, CDR1 is MNHNY and CDR2 is SVGAGI (reference sequence). V shed 6 bases and J shed 1 base, with 13 bases lying between them. In nucleotides, the CDR3 is TGTGCCAGCAGCCTCCAGAGTGTGTCTGGAAACACCATATATTTT. It specifies CASSLQSVSGNTIYF.

The chain combines TRBV18 with TRBJ2-1; perhaps TRBD2 as D (5 bases). There are 16 residues in the CDR3. Trimming cost V 1 base and J 4 bases, with 14 bases left between them. Per germline, CDR1 KGHSH and CDR2 LQKENI. DNA of the CDR3: TGTGCCAGCTCACCACTGACGGGGTTGGAATACAATGAGCAGTTCTTC. Protein sequence: CASSPLTGLEYNEQFF.

The rearrangement joins TRBV7-9 to TRBJ2-7; D not resolved. From germline, CDR1 is SEHNR and CDR2 FQNEAQ (reference sequence). Trimming took off 4 bases at V and 7 bases at J, with 11 bases between the two ends. The CDR3 is 12 residues long. The CDR3 reads CASSSTHGEQYF. The CDR3 DNA is TGTGCCAGCAGCTCCACTCACGGGGAGCAGTACTTC. Based on the CDR3 plus reference TRBV7-9 and TRBJ2-7, the full variable domain is DTGVSQNPRHKITKRGQNVTFRCDPISEHNRLYWYRQTLGQGPEFLTYFQNEAQLEKSRLLSDRFSAERPKGSFSTLEIQRTEQGDSAMYLCASSSTHGEQYFGPGTRLTVT.

This clone has just one count. The V call is TRBV27, the J call TRBJ2-3, with TRBD2 identical over 8 bases. V gave up 4 bases and J gave up 4 bases; unmatched junction bases: 1. Germline CDR1 reads MNHEY; CDR2 reads SMNVEV (reference sequence). The CDR3 length is 13 residues. The CDR3 nucleotides are TGTGCCAGCAGTTCACTAGCGGCAGATACGCAGTATTTT. Protein product: CASSSLAADTQYF.

This chain connects TRBV7-2 to TRBJ1-3; TRBD1 aligns across 8 bases. The germline gives CDR1 SGHTA, CDR2 FQGNSA. The V and J ends lost 3 bases and 0 bases, in that order; junction bases with no gene match: 10. This CDR3 region has 18 residues. The CDR3 protein is CASSFDGTGLYSGNTIYF. In DNA form, the CDR3 reads TGTGCCAGCAGCTTTGACGGGACAGGCCTCTACTCTGGAAACACCATATATTTT.

Turning to this clone: At one of its ends the junction is not consistent with the germline gene, which may arise from a read error. The rearrangement links TRBV6-5 to TRBJ2-7; 10 bases fit TRBD1. Germline CDR1 is MNHEY and CDR2 is SVGAGI. This CDR3 is built from 14 residues. CDR3 region: CASSYSSGTGANFF. CDR3 DNA sequence: TGTGCCAGCAGTTACTCGTCCGGGACAGGGGCCAATTTCTTC.